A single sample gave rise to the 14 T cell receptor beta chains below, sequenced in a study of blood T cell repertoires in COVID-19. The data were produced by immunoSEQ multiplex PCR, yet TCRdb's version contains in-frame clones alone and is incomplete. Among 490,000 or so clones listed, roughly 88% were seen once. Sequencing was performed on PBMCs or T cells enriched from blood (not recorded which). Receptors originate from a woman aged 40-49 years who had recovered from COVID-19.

The CDR3 DNA is TGTGCCAGCAGCTCCGGGACTATACCCTACGAGCAGTACTTC. It is translated as CASSSGTIPYEQYF. V and J are TRBV28 and TRBJ2-7; 7 bases fit TRBD2. Germline-derived CDR1 and CDR2 are MDHEN and SYDVKM. The junction had 7 bases not matched to a gene; V was cut back by 6 bases and J by 2 bases. The CDR3 is made up of 14 amino acids.

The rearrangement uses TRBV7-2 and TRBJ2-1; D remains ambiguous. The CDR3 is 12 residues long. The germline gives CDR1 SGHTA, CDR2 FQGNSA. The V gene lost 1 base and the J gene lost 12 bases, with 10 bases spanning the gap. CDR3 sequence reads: CASSLETGRQFF. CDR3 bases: TGTGCCAGCAGCTTAGAAACGGGTAGGCAGTTCTTC.

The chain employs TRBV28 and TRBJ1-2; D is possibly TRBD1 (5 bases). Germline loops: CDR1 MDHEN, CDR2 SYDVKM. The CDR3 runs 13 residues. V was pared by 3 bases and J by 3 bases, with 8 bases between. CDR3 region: CASSLLTDYGYTF. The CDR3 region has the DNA TGTGCCAGCAGTTTGTTGACAGACTATGGCTACACCTTC.

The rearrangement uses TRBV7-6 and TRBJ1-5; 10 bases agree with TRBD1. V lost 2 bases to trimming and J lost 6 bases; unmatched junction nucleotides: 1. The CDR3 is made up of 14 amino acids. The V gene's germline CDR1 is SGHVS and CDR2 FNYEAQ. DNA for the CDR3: TGTGCCAGCAGCTTAAGGACAGGGGGTCAGCCCCAGCATTTT. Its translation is CASSLRTGGQPQHF.

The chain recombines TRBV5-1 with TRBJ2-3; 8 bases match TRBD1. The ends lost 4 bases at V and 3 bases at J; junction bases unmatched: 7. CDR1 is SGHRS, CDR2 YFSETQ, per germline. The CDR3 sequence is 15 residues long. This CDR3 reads CASSDGQGATDTQYF. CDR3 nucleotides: TGCGCCAGCAGCGACGGGCAGGGGGCAACAGATACGCAGTATTTT.

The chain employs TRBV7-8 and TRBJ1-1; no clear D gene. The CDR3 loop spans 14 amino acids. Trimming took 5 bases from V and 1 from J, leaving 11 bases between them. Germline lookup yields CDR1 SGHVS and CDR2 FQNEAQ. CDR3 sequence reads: CASSLIDRNTEAFF. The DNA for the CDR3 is TGTGCCAGCAGCCTGATCGATAGGAACACTGAAGCTTTCTTT. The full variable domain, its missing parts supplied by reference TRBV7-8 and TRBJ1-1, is GAGVSQSPRYKVAKRGQDVALRCDPISGHVSLFWYQQALGQGPEFLTYFQNEAQLDKSGLPSDRFFAERPEGSVSTLKIQRTQQEDSAVYLCASSLIDRNTEAFFGQGTRLTVV.

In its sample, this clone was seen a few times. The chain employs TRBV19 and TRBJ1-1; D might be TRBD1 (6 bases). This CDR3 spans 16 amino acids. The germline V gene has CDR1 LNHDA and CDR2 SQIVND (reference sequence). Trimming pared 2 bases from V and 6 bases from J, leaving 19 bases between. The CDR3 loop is CASSISGQTGSPEAFF. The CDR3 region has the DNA TGTGCCAGTAGTATATCCGGTCAAACAGGGAGTCCTGAAGCTTTCTTT.

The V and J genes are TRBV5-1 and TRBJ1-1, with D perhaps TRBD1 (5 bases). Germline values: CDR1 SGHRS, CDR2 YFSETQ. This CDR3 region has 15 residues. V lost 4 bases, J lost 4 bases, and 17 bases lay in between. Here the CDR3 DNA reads TGCGCCAGCAGCACCCAGGGAACCGGGGGCACTGAAGCTTTCTTT. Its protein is CASSTQGTGGTEAFF.

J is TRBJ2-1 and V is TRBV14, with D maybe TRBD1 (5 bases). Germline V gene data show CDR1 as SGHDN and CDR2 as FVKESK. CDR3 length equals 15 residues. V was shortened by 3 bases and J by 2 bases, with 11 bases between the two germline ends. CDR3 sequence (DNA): TGTGCCAGCAGCCACACAGGCCTCACCTACAATGAGCAGTTCTTC. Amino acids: CASSHTGLTYNEQFF.

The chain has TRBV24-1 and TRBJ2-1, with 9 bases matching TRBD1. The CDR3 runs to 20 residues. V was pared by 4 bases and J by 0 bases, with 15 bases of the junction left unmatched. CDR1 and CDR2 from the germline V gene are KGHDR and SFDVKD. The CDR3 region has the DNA TGTGCCACCAGTGACCCGCCGGGGACAGGGACGTCGAGCTCCTACAATGAGCAGTTCTTC. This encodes CATSDPPGTGTSSSYNEQFF.

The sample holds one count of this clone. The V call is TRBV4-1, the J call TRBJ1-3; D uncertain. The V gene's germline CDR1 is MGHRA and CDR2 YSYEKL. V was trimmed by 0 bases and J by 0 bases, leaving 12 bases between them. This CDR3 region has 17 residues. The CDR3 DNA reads TGCGCCAGCAGCCAAGATTTGCAGGCATTCTCTGGAAACACCATATATTTT. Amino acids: CASSQDLQAFSGNTIYF.

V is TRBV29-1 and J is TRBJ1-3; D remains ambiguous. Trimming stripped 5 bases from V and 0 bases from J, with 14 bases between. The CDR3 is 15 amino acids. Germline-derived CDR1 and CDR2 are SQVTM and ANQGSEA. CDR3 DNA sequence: TGCAGCGTTATCGGGTCCAGAGCCTCTGGAAACACCATATATTTT. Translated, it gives CSVIGSRASGNTIYF.

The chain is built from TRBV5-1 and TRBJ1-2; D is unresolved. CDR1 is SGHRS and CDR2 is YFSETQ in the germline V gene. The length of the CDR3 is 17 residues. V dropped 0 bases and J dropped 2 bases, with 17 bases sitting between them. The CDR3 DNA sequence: TGCGCCAGCAGCTTGGATCCGGGAGTCGGAGCGAACTATGGCTACACCTTC. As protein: CASSLDPGVGANYGYTF.

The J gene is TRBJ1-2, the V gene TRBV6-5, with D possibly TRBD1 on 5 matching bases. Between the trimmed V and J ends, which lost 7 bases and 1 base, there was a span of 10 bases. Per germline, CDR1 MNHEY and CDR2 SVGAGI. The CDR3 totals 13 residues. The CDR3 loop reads CASKSTVNYGYTF. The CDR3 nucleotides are TGTGCCAGCAAATCGACAGTTAACTATGGCTACACCTTC.